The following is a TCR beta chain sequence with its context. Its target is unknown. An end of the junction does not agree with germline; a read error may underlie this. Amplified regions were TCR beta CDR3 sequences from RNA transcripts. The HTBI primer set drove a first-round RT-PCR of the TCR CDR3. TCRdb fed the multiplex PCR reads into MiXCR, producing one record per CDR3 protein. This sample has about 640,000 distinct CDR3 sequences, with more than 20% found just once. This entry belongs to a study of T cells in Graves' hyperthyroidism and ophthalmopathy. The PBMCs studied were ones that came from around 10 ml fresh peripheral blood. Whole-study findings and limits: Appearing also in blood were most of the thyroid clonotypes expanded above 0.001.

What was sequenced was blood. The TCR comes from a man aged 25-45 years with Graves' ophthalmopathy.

Here the CDR3 DNA reads TGTGCCAGCAGTGAATCCCGGACAGGGGGCTACCAGCAGTACTTC. Translated, it gives CASSESRTGGYQQYF. This rearrangement joins TRBV25-1 to TRBJ2-7; 11 nucleotides line up with TRBD1. Germline V CDR1 and CDR2: MGHDK, SYGVNS. There are 15 residues in the CDR3.